A selection of T cell receptor beta chains follows, all from one sample in a study of OX40 agonist ivuxolimab in advanced cancers. Here immunoSEQ multiplex PCR was the method, and the copy in TCRdb shows in-frame clones only, minus some. The sample shows over 50,000 clones, roughly 83% of them seen only once. Sequencing used CD4+ or CD8+ T cells sorted from blood, obtained in a trial of the OX40 agonist ivuxolimab. Receptors were obtained from an adult with an advanced solid tumor such as melanoma, head and neck, liver or kidney cancer. Both conserved end residues are trimmed from each CDR3. Clone size is given for some rows only: seen once, a few or many times, or a class if the clone is expanded.

size,V,CDR3
NA,TRBV7-8,ASSPTDGYYGYT
medium-sized,TRBV20-1,SATRTEEGF
NA,TRBV4-1,ASSQDERAFWQY
NA,TRBV6-4,ASKPLAGGRGEQF
NA,TRBV4-1,ASSQDGGGTGPQH
NA,TRBV2,ASSLEGESYGYT
NA,TRBV11-3,ASSLEGGTGANVLT
once,TRBV19,ASISDRGVDGYT
NA,TRBV10-1,ASSESGQRGEQY
once,TRBV2,ASSDGRRVGGYT
NA,TRBV7-9,ASSRLGAHTGELF
NA,TRBV18,ASSPRTDFNYGYT
NA,TRBV19,ASSTQLAGVKETQY
few,TRBV2,ASSAGLDFAGANVLT
NA,TRBV5-4,ASSPDRVPYYEQY
NA,TRBV4-1,ASRKPTGKTEAF
NA,TRBV6-1,ASSEAQKWGRSGYT
NA,TRBV19,ASRHGQGRAF
NA,TRBV5-6,ASSRTGEETQY
once,TRBV19,ASIEGNANTGELF
NA,TRBV7-2,ASSLAPPSGRAIFRNEQF
NA,TRBV5-1,ASSLASGTNYGYT
NA,TRBV30,AWSVRGFWFADTQY
NA,TRBV18,ASSRNGGETPLH
few,TRBV7-2,ASSLEEARLEAF
NA,TRBV5-1,ASSPGLAGLTDTQY
NA,TRBV5-1,ASSWQPSEDTQY
NA,TRBV13,ASSLGDRVNTIY
NA,TRBV5-1,ASSLVPQGSAYEQY
NA,TRBV19,ASSPGTSGRSNNEQF
NA,TRBV10-3,AISEYSGSSYEQY
NA,TRBV11-2,ASSPLRGTQETQY
NA,TRBV5-1,ASSLGLESSNEQF
NA,TRBV10-3,AISESEGRWTEAF
NA,TRBV5-1,ASSLDGVAWNYGYT
once,TRBV27,ASSLLVAGGPGSSTDTQY
NA,TRBV6-5,ASSWRGTHTGELF
few,TRBV10-3,AGGAGGSMETQY
NA,TRBV2,ASSAQQSMNTEAF
NA,TRBV14,ASSQEWRGGWNTEAF
NA,TRBV6-1,ASRSSGGYYNEQF
NA,TRBV4-1,ASSPSGGGGTDTQY
NA,TRBV6-4,ASSSGQGLQAF
NA,TRBV18,ASSPALGGYT
NA,TRBV2,ASSSASGNTIY
once,TRBV5-1,ASSLDRLAARGQF
medium-sized,TRBV5-5,ASSLSHLTGNTIY
NA,TRBV19,ASIFSPLH
NA,TRBV25-1,ASSASLRPGANVLT
NA,TRBV2,ASRDQGLAQGELF
NA,TRBV29-1,SVGDGSDTQY
few,TRBV25-1,ASSEFQVPNSPLH
few,TRBV5-1,ASRYQGAGSYNEQF
NA,TRBV6-5,ASNSGVANYGYT
NA,TRBV15,ATSRDGQNYGYT
NA,TRBV2,ASSSENTGELF
NA,TRBV29-1,SVVAQGSSGNTIY
NA,TRBV27,ASSFRLAGGRYTDTQY
once,TRBV29-1,SVAEVPGSTQY